These 26 T cell receptor beta chains share one sample of origin, sequenced in a study of identical twins' blood T cells. TCRdb re-analysed the 5' RACE reads in MiXCR, keeping a single row per CDR3 protein. This table has fewer than 450,000 distinct CDR3 sequences, over 25% appearing once. The sample consisted of PBMCs. These receptors were taken from a woman aged 18 to 55 in good health.

This clonotype was picked up many times. This sequence joins TRBV20-1 and TRBJ1-1; no reliable D call. CDR3 size: 14 residues. Trimming left V 0 bases short and J 0 bases short, with 8 bases between. Germline CDR1 and CDR2: DFQATT and SNEGSKA (reference sequence). The CDR3 region is CSARDLAVNTEAFF. In nucleotides, the CDR3 is TGCAGTGCTAGAGATTTAGCGGTGAACACTGAAGCTTTCTTT.

The rearrangement links TRBV20-1 to TRBJ1-1, with TRBD1 identical over 7 bases. CDR3 length: 12 amino acids. CDR1 and CDR2 (germline): DFQATT, SNEGSKA (reference sequence). V lost 0 bases to trimming and J lost 8 bases; unmatched junction nucleotides: 3. DNA for the CDR3: TGCAGTGCTAGAGATCGGGGACAGGAAGCTTTCTTT. Protein: CSARDRGQEAFF.

V and J are TRBV20-1 and TRBJ2-7; TRBD2 is a possible D gene (5 bases). CDR1 is DFQATT, CDR2 SNEGSKA, per germline (reference sequence). This CDR3 region has 15 residues. V lost 0 bases, J lost 4 bases, and 16 bases lay in between. CDR3 sequence reads: CSARDGGGRTYEQYF. CDR3 coding DNA: TGCAGTGCTAGAGATGGTGGCGGGCGAACTTACGAGCAGTACTTC.

On this clonotype itself: A read error may explain this, as a much larger clone is one base away. The chain recombines TRBV19 with TRBJ1-1; D is unclear. This CDR3 has 15 residues. Germline CDR1 reads LNHDA; CDR2 reads SQIVND (reference sequence). The CDR3 sequence: CASSYRTGLYTEASF. The CDR3 DNA sequence: TGTGCCAGTAGTTACCGGACGGGCCTTTACACTGAAGCTTCCTTT.

This clonotype was detected only a few times. The rearrangement uses TRBV11-2 and TRBJ2-7, with a possible D match to TRBD2 (5 bases). The germline V gene has CDR1 SGHAT and CDR2 FQNNGV. CDR3 size: 14 residues. Trimming stripped 4 bases from V and 7 bases from J, with 17 bases between. Here the CDR3 reads CASSSIRGSREQYF. In nucleotides, the CDR3 is TGTGCCAGCAGCTCAATACGGGGTTCAAGAGAGCAGTACTTC. Full variable domain (missing parts from reference TRBV11-2 and TRBJ2-7): EAGVAQSPRYKIIEKRQSVAFWCNPISGHATLYWYQQILGQGPKLLIQFQNNGVVDDSQLPKDRFSAERLKGVDSTLKIQPAKLEDSAVYLCASSSIRGSREQYFGPGTRLTVT.

This clonotype was detected a few times. V and J are TRBV18 and TRBJ1-1; no reliable D call. Germline V gene sequence: CDR1 KGHSH, CDR2 LQKENI. The CDR3 has 14 residues. The V gene lost 3 bases and the J gene lost 0 bases, with 8 bases spanning the gap. The CDR3 nucleotides are TGTGCCAGCTCACCGCTCCCATTGAACACTGAAGCTTTCTTT. Translating gives CASSPLPLNTEAFF. Together with reference TRBV18 and TRBJ1-1, the CDR3 gives the full variable domain: NAGVMQNPRHLVRRRGQEARLRCSPMKGHSHVYWYRQLPEEGLKFMVYLQKENIIDESGMPKERFSAEFPKEGPSILRIQQVVRGDSAAYFCASSPLPLNTEAFFGQGTRLTVV.

The chain joins TRBV6-1 to TRBJ1-5; D unresolved. Germline CDR1 MNHNS, CDR2 SASEGT. CDR3 size: 11 residues. Between the trimmed V and J ends, which lost 2 bases and 10 bases, there was a span of 6 bases. Here the CDR3 reads CASSENAPQHF. The CDR3 nucleotides are TGTGCCAGCAGTGAAAATGCTCCCCAGCATTTT.

This clonotype showed up many times. The chain joins TRBV20-1 to TRBJ2-5; TRBD2 is a possible D gene (5 bases). Between the trimmed V and J ends, which lost 8 bases and 2 bases, there was a span of 12 bases. This CDR3 comprises 12 residues. CDR1 DFQATT and CDR2 SNEGSKA come from the germline V gene (reference sequence). The CDR3: CSHRGRQETQYF. The DNA for the CDR3 is TGCAGTCACCGAGGGCGGCAAGAGACCCAGTACTTC.

This clonotype was detected only a few times. V usage is TRBV5-1 and J usage is TRBJ2-7; D may be TRBD1 (6 bases). There are 14 residues in the CDR3. The V end lost 4 bases, the J end lost 4 bases, and 15 bases lay between the germline ends. Germline CDR1 is SGHRS and CDR2 is YFSETQ. CDR3 protein: CASSRRDIAYEQYF. The CDR3 bases are TGCGCCAGCAGCCGCCGGGACATCGCGTACGAGCAGTACTTC.

This clonotype was counted only a few times. The V and J genes are TRBV29-1 and TRBJ2-7; tentative D call: TRBD1 (5 bases). CDR1 and CDR2 from the germline V gene are SQVTM and ANQGSEA. Trimming removed 3 bases at V and 4 bases at J, with 19 bases between. The CDR3 runs to 15 residues. The CDR3 loop is CSVEVDTMAGYEQYF. DNA of the CDR3: TGCAGCGTTGAGGTAGACACCATGGCAGGGTACGAGCAGTACTTC.

This clonotype has ten or more counts. The chain uses TRBV29-1 and TRBJ2-5; no clear D. Trimming shortened V by 6 bases and J by 5 bases, and 16 bases separated the two germline ends. Germline CDR1 SQVTM, CDR2 ANQGSEA. This CDR3 spans 13 amino acids. The CDR3 loop reads CSVQRALRETQYF. The CDR3 bases are TGCAGCGTCCAAAGAGCCTTACGGGAGACCCAGTACTTC.

The CDR3 DNA is TGTGCCAGCGGTGGACGGGAATCCTACAATGAGCAGTTCTTC. The encoded protein is CASGGRESYNEQFF. The rearrangement uses TRBV14 and TRBJ2-1, with D possibly being TRBD2 (5 bases). The ends were cut back, 8 bases at V and 1 base at J, with 12 bases in the middle. CDR3 length: 14 amino acids. CDR1 and CDR2 (germline): SGHDN, FVKESK.

Ten or more counts support this clonotype. The genes are TRBV5-1 and TRBJ1-1; TRBD1 might be the D (5 bases). The CDR3 has 14 residues. V lost 1 base to trimming and J lost 9 bases, with 16 bases between them. Germline CDR1 reads SGHRS; CDR2 reads YFSETQ. DNA for the CDR3: TGCGCCAGCAGCTTGACAGGAGATAAGAGTAAAGCTTTCTTT. Translation gives CASSLTGDKSKAFF.

This clonotype was detected only a few times. The V call is TRBV19, the J call TRBJ2-4, with TRBD1 identical over 9 bases. The CDR3 has 12 amino acids. V lost 7 bases, J lost 8 bases, and 3 bases stayed unmatched. CDR1 LNHDA and CDR2 SQIVND come from the germline V gene (reference sequence). CDR3 nucleotide sequence: TGTGCCAGTAATACAGGGGGCGACATTCAGTACTTC. Protein sequence: CASNTGGDIQYF. Drawing the rest from reference TRBV19 and TRBJ2-4, the complete variable domain is DGGITQSPKYLFRKEGQNVTLSCEQNLNHDAMYWYRQDPGQGLRLIYYSQIVNDFQKGDIAEGYSVSREKKESFPLTVTSAQKNPTAFYLCASNTGGDIQYFGAGTRLSVL.

This clonotype was seen more than once but under ten times. The chain couples TRBV5-1 to TRBJ2-1, with D tentatively TRBD2 (5 bases). The germline gives CDR1 SGHRS, CDR2 YFSETQ. The CDR3 contains 15 residues. V was trimmed by 2 bases and J by 4 bases, leaving 13 bases between them. CDR3 protein: CASSFEGASYNEQFF. CDR3 DNA sequence: TGCGCCAGCAGCTTCGAGGGAGCATCATACAATGAGCAGTTCTTC.

In regard to this clonotype: At one end, the junction sequence differs from germline, possibly due to a read error. This chain connects TRBV6-2 or TRBV6-3 to TRBJ1-1, with a possible D match to TRBD1 (5 bases). Germline CDR1 MNHEY, CDR2 SVGEGT. The CDR3 sequence is 12 residues long. DNA for the CDR3: TGTGTCAGCGGAGAAGGGGCGGTCGAAGCTTTCTTT. Its translation: CVSGEGAVEAFF.

This chain connects TRBV25-1 to TRBJ1-3, with no clear D. The germline CDR1 and CDR2 sequences are MGHDK and SYGVNS. The CDR3 sequence is 13 residues long. V was pared by 1 base and J by 4 bases, with 5 bases between. CDR3 sequence: CASSESEGNTIYF. The DNA of the CDR3 is TGTGCCAGCAGTGAATCGGAGGGAAACACCATATATTTT. Using reference TRBV25-1 and TRBJ1-3 for the parts outside the CDR3, the full variable domain is EADIYQTPRYLVIGTGKKITLECSQTMGHDKMYWYQQDPGMELHLIHYSYGVNSTEKGDLSSESTVSRIRTEHFPLTLESARPSHTSQYLCASSESEGNTIYFGEGSWLTVV.

This clonotype appeared a few times. V gene TRBV18 combines with J gene TRBJ1-3, with TRBD1 identical over 9 bases. Per germline, CDR1 KGHSH and CDR2 LQKENI. The trim removed 6 bases at V and 4 bases at J, leaving 7 bases unmatched. CDR3 size: 15 residues. CDR3 bases: TGTGCCAGCTCGTACGACAGGGGGAAAGGAAACACCATATATTTT. Protein product: CASSYDRGKGNTIYF.

This clonotype was detected only a few times. This chain uses TRBV19 with TRBJ2-7; D could derive from TRBD1 or TRBD2 (5 bases each). The V and J ends lost 4 bases and 2 bases respectively, with 15 bases between them. The CDR3 length is 15 residues. CDR1 LNHDA and CDR2 SQIVND come from the germline V gene (reference sequence). CDR3 protein: CASSTGRKNTYEQYF. CDR3 bases: TGTGCCAGTAGTACGGGACGGAAAAACACCTACGAGCAGTACTTC.

The chain combines TRBV29-1 with TRBJ1-5, with D unclear. This CDR3 region has 15 residues. Trimming removed 0 bases from V and 0 bases from J, with 9 bases in between. Per the germline V gene, CDR1 is SQVTM and CDR2 is ANQGSEA. The CDR3, as DNA: TGCAGCGTTGAAGACAGGCCGTATAGCAATCAGCCCCAGCATTTT. Its protein product is CSVEDRPYSNQPQHF.

This clonotype was seen many times. The CDR3 loop reads CASSFTNSPLHF. CDR3 in DNA: TGTGCCAGCAGTTTCACCAATTCACCCCTCCACTTT. The rearrangement links TRBV12-3 or TRBV12-4 to TRBJ1-6; D is uncertain. This CDR3 contains 12 residues. V was clipped by 3 bases and J by 7 bases, with 4 bases between them.

Notes on this clonotype: A much larger clone lies a single base off, so this may be a read error. V is TRBV28 and J is TRBJ2-3, with unresolved D. The CDR3 is 11 amino acids. Germline V lookup: CDR1 MDHEN, CDR2 SYDVKM. The V end lost 6 bases, the J end lost 2 bases, and 3 bases lay between the germline ends. CDR3 nucleotide sequence: TGTGCCAGCAGATTCACAGATACGCAGTATTTT. Translation: CASRFTDTQYF.

In its sample, this clonotype was seen a few times. The genes are TRBV19 and TRBJ2-1; the D is unclear. V gave up 5 bases and J gave up 3 bases, with 11 bases separating them. The germline V gene has CDR1 LNHDA and CDR2 SQIVND (reference sequence). The CDR3 runs 14 residues. CDR3 bases: TGTGCCAGTAGTTTATCCTATAACTACAATGAGCAGTTCTTC. Its translation: CASSLSYNYNEQFF. The full variable domain, completed using reference TRBV19 and TRBJ2-1, is DGGITQSPKYLFRKEGQNVTLSCEQNLNHDAMYWYRQDPGQGLRLIYYSQIVNDFQKGDIAEGYSVSREKKESFPLTVTSAQKNPTAFYLCASSLSYNYNEQFFGPGTRLTVL.

This clonotype was detected a few times. The chain employs TRBV9 and TRBJ2-1; possible D gene TRBD2, 5 bases. Trimming left V 0 bases short and J 7 bases short, with 8 bases between. The CDR3 contains 13 residues. The germline gives CDR1 SGDLS, CDR2 YYNGEE. The CDR3 DNA sequence: TGTGCCAGCAGCGTAGATAGGGAGAATGAGCAGTTCTTC. This sequence encodes CASSVDRENEQFF.

This clonotype was detected many times. V usage is TRBV6-6 and J usage is TRBJ1-4, with D unresolved. Germline V gives CDR1 MNHNY, CDR2 SVGAGI (reference sequence). This CDR3 is 12 amino acids long. V was pared by 2 bases and J by 5 bases, with 3 bases between. The CDR3 region has the DNA TGTGCCAGCAGTTACAGAAATGAAAAACTGTTTTTT. Translated, it gives CASSYRNEKLFF.

The chain uses TRBV5-6 and TRBJ1-1; the D gene is possibly TRBD1 (6 bases). Trimming removed 1 base from V and 6 bases from J, with 13 bases in between. Germline V gene lookup returns CDR1 SGHDT and CDR2 YYEEEE. The CDR3 is 14 residues long. CDR3 sequence reads: CASSLLQGFPEAFF. The CDR3 nucleotides read TGTGCCAGCAGCTTGCTACAGGGTTTTCCTGAAGCTTTCTTT.